This TCR beta chain was recovered during a study of spatial heterogeneity in lung cancer. Across the whole study: The study consistently detected more beta-chain than alpha-chain sequences.

TCRdb ran MiXCR on the 5' RACE reads and lists one entry per CDR3 protein. The sample consists of fewer than 2,000 distinct CDR3 sequences, 16% of them appearing once. The time point: sample taken at primary tumor resection. Unsorted tumor, nontumor lung tissue or cryopreserved PBMC supplied the whole RNA. The sample here was normal lung tissue next to the tumor, taken at surgery. The sequence derives from a male donor with early-stage non-small cell lung cancer.

As DNA, the CDR3 is TGTGCCAGCAGTAAAGGACGGGAGCGTGGAGATTTACCCCTCCACTTT. Residues: CASSKGRERGDLPLHF. This chain uses TRBV5-4 with TRBJ1-6; D unclear. This CDR3 is built from 16 residues. V lost 5 bases, J lost 12 bases, and 24 bases lay in between. Germline V CDR1 and CDR2: SGHNT, YYREEE (reference sequence). The entire variable domain, with the rest obtained from reference TRBV5-4 and TRBJ1-6, is as follows: ETGVTQSPTHLIKTRGQQVTLRCSSQSGHNTVSWYQQALGQGPQFIFQYYREEENGRGNFPPRFSGLQFPNYSSELNVNALELDDSALYLCASSKGRERGDLPLHFGNGTRLTVT.